These 24 T cell receptor beta chains share one sample of origin, sequenced in a study of shared clonotypes between healthy human individuals. The table came from immunoSEQ multiplex PCR; TCRdb's copy has only in-frame clones and leaves some out. The sample gives 1.4 million to 1.5 million clones, around 97% of which show up once; roughly 1.2% is in the top ten. Sequencing input: naive CD4+ T cells sorted from blood. Stated subset: CD45RA+ positively selected. These receptors all come from a man aged 25 to 45 in good health.

A note on this clone: The identical CDR3 is also encoded by other nucleotide sequences in the sample. The chain carries TRBV30 and TRBJ1-5; a weak D match, TRBD1 (5 bases). Per the germline V gene, CDR1 is GTSNPN and CDR2 is SVGIG (reference sequence). V lost 2 bases and J 7 bases, leaving 12 bases between the germline ends. The CDR3 runs 13 residues. The CDR3 here is CAWSRGRDQPQHF. The CDR3 DNA is TGTGCCTGGAGTAGGGGAAGGGACCAGCCCCAGCATTTT.

The genes are TRBV18 and TRBJ2-7; 9 bases are a match to TRBD1. CDR3 length: 16 residues. The junction had 8 bases not matched to a gene; V was cut back by 3 bases and J by 2 bases. Germline V lookup: CDR1 KGHSH, CDR2 LQKENI. The CDR3 DNA follows: TGTGCCAGCTCACCTAACGGGGACAGGGTCCCCTACGAGCAGTACTTC. Translation gives CASSPNGDRVPYEQYF.

The rearrangement joins TRBV10-2 to TRBJ1-1; D unresolved. This CDR3 has 13 amino acids. Trimming took off 8 bases at V and 3 bases at J, with 13 bases between the two ends. Germline CDR1 reads WSHSY; CDR2 reads SAAADI. The CDR3 is CASRRYLDTEAFF. CDR3 DNA sequence: TGCGCCAGCCGACGGTATTTGGACACTGAAGCTTTCTTT.

This rearrangement joins TRBV5-1 to TRBJ2-1; weak D call: TRBD1 (6 bases). The CDR3 extends over 15 amino acids. Trimming took off 3 bases at V and 5 bases at J, with 15 bases between the two ends. The germline V gene has CDR1 SGHRS and CDR2 YFSETQ. CDR3 sequence reads: CASSSRTATDNEQFF. As DNA, the CDR3 is TGCGCCAGCAGCTCGCGGACAGCGACGGACAATGAGCAGTTCTTC.

The chain has TRBV6-5 and TRBJ2-7; 7 nucleotides agree with TRBD2. Germline V lookup: CDR1 MNHEY, CDR2 SVGAGI. After removal of 8 bases from V and 2 bases from J, the junction contained 3 bases not matched to a gene. The CDR3 has 12 amino acids. CDR3 nucleotide sequence: TGTGCCAGCTGGAGCGGGGCCTACGAGCAGTACTTC. This sequence encodes CASWSGAYEQYF.

The rearrangement joins TRBV2 to TRBJ2-7; D not certain. The V gene lost 5 bases and the J gene lost 3 bases, with 11 bases spanning the gap. Germline V gene data show CDR1 as SNHLY and CDR2 as FYNNEI. The CDR3 consists of 13 residues. CDR3: CASSPGRNYEQYF. DNA for the CDR3: TGTGCCAGCAGTCCAGGACGGAACTACGAGCAGTACTTC.

This clone has just a few counts. The chain recombines TRBV5-1 with TRBJ2-6; weak D call: TRBD1 (8 bases). The CDR3 spans 18 residues. Germline CDR1 and CDR2: SGHRS and YFSETQ. V shed 2 bases and J shed 4 bases, with 19 bases lying between them. The CDR3 nucleotides read TGCGCCAGCAGCTTCGGGGGGACAGGTCTAAGAGGGGCCAACGTCCTGACTTTC. As protein: CASSFGGTGLRGANVLTF.

This chain joins TRBV7-8 and TRBJ2-7; D may match TRBD1 or TRBD2 (5 bases each). Trimming pared 5 bases from V and 6 bases from J, leaving 20 bases between. The CDR3 is made up of 15 amino acids. Germline loops: CDR1 SGHVS, CDR2 FQNEAQ. The CDR3 is CASSHPKGSYTEQYF. The CDR3, as DNA: TGTGCCAGCAGCCACCCGAAGGGGAGTTATACCGAGCAGTACTTC.

This clone was seen a single time. The J gene is TRBJ2-3, the V gene TRBV6-1; no firm D call. The CDR3 extends over 17 amino acids. The V gene lost 4 bases and the J gene lost 1 base, with 18 bases spanning the gap. Germline loops: CDR1 MNHNS, CDR2 SASEGT. The CDR3 region has the DNA TGTGCCAGCAGTGGGTCAACGTCGGCGAGCCGCACAGATACGCAGTATTTT. Translating it yields CASSGSTSASRTDTQYF.

The V call is TRBV25-1, the J call TRBJ1-5; 7 positions match TRBD1. The V gene's germline CDR1 is MGHDK and CDR2 SYGVNS. This CDR3 spans 14 amino acids. J lost 5 bases, V lost 2 bases, and 3 bases had no gene match. In DNA form, the CDR3 reads TGTGCCAGCAGTGAAGGGACAGACTATCAGCCCCAGCATTTT. Translating gives CASSEGTDYQPQHF.

This clone was counted once. The chain joins TRBV5-4 to TRBJ1-2; maybe TRBD1 (5 bases). CDR3 length: 15 amino acids. Germline V gene sequence: CDR1 SGHNT, CDR2 YYREEE (reference sequence). Trimming took off 4 bases at V and 3 bases at J, with 16 bases between the two ends. The chain's CDR3 is CASSVGGRRDYGYTF. In DNA form, the CDR3 reads TGTGCCAGCAGCGTTGGGGGGAGGCGGGACTATGGCTACACCTTC.

The chain employs TRBV18 and TRBJ2-7, with unresolved D. Germline CDR1 KGHSH, CDR2 LQKENI. This CDR3 contains 14 residues. V was pared by 1 base and J by 2 bases, with 9 bases between. The CDR3 coding sequence is TGTGCCAGCTCACCACTGGAGACCACCTACGAGCAGTACTTC. Its translation: CASSPLETTYEQYF.

V and J are TRBV25-1 and TRBJ1-1; D remains ambiguous. In germline, CDR1 is MGHDK, CDR2 SYGVNS. Trimming removed 2 bases from V and 1 base from J, with 14 bases in between. CDR3 length: 16 amino acids. The CDR3 bases are TGTGCCAGCAGTGAAGGATACCCCTCTGGGAACACTGAAGCTTTCTTT. This sequence encodes CASSEGYPSGNTEAFF.

The chain joins TRBV5-5 to TRBJ1-2, with D possibly TRBD1 on 6 matching bases. Germline values: CDR1 SGHKS, CDR2 YYEKEE (reference sequence). The CDR3 consists of 10 residues. Trimming cost V 4 bases and J 14 bases, with 12 bases left between them. This CDR3 is CASSRTVETF. CDR3 nucleotides: TGTGCCAGCAGCCGGACAGTAGAAACCTTC.

J is TRBJ2-6 and V is TRBV27; maybe TRBD1 (5 bases). CDR3 length equals 15 residues. Trimming removed 3 bases from V and 2 bases from J, with 8 bases in between. From germline, CDR1 is MNHEY and CDR2 SMNVEV (reference sequence). The CDR3 sequence: CASSLWGTGANVLTF. The CDR3 DNA reads TGTGCCAGCAGTTTGTGGGGCACTGGGGCCAACGTCCTGACTTTC. The full variable domain, rest sourced from reference TRBV27 and TRBJ2-6, is EAQVTQNPRYLITVTGKKLTVTCSQNMNHEYMSWYRQDPGLGLRQIYYSMNVEVTDKGDVPEGYKVSRKEKRNFPLILESPSPNQTSLYFCASSLWGTGANVLTFGAGSRLTVL.

The genes are TRBV6-1 and TRBJ2-5; 8 bases line up with TRBD2. Germline V gene data show CDR1 as MNHNS and CDR2 as SASEGT. V trimming: 8 bases; J trimming: 5 bases; junction bases outside the gene matches: 7. This CDR3 contains 13 residues. CDR3 nucleotides: TGTGCCAGCGGAGGGACTAGGAGGGAGACCCAGTACTTC. Translation gives CASGGTRRETQYF.

This rearrangement joins TRBV6-1 to TRBJ2-7, with D possibly TRBD1 on 6 matching bases. The V and J ends lost 4 bases and 4 bases respectively, with 17 bases between them. Germline V gene sequence: CDR1 MNHNS, CDR2 SASEGT. CDR3 length: 15 amino acids. CDR3 sequence: CASSGGLVGAYEQYF. The CDR3 nucleotides read TGTGCCAGCAGTGGTGGGCTAGTGGGGGCATACGAGCAGTACTTC.

J is TRBJ2-7 and V is TRBV5-1, with 7 bases matching TRBD2. Germline values: CDR1 SGHRS, CDR2 YFSETQ. CDR3 size: 14 residues. Trimming took 9 bases from V and 3 from J; bases not matched to a gene: 12. DNA of the CDR3: TGCGCCACCGGACCCGGGGGGAGTTACTACGAGCAGTACTTC. Protein: CATGPGGSYYEQYF.

J is TRBJ2-7 and V is TRBV6-1; a weak D match, TRBD1 (5 bases). Trimming took 0 bases from V and 3 from J, leaving 9 bases between them. Germline CDR1 is MNHNS and CDR2 is SASEGT. CDR3 length equals 14 residues. CDR3 nucleotide sequence: TGTGCCAGCAGTGAAGCATATCAGGGCTACGAGCAGTACTTC. It yields the protein CASSEAYQGYEQYF.

The chain couples TRBV13 to TRBJ1-1; D may be TRBD1 (5 bases). The germline V gene encodes CDR1 PRHDT and CDR2 FYEKMQ (reference sequence). Between the trimmed V and J ends, which lost 4 bases and 1 base, there was a span of 13 bases. The CDR3 contains 15 residues. The CDR3 DNA follows: TGTGCCAGCAGCTCCCTGCGGGGGACGAACACTGAAGCTTTCTTT. It encodes CASSSLRGTNTEAFF.

The table lists this clone with a count of one. The chain links TRBV18 to TRBJ2-7; 7 positions agree with TRBD2. Germline assignment: CDR1 KGHSH and CDR2 LQKENI. The J segment lost 1 base and the V segment lost 3 bases, leaving 15 bases of the junction unmatched. The CDR3 consists of 18 residues. This CDR3 reads CASSPLVGSGKSSYEQYF. As DNA, the CDR3 is TGTGCCAGCTCACCCCTCGTGGGGAGCGGGAAAAGTTCCTACGAGCAGTACTTC.

The V call is TRBV6-6, the J call TRBJ2-1, with D possibly TRBD1 on 6 matching bases. CDR3 length: 14 amino acids. Germline-derived CDR1 and CDR2 are MNHNY and SVGAGI (reference sequence). The V end was cut by 2 bases, the J end by 2 bases, with 7 bases between. CDR3 protein: CASSYRTAYNEQFF. CDR3 in DNA: TGTGCCAGCAGTTACCGGACAGCCTACAATGAGCAGTTCTTC.

The chain combines TRBV7-9 with TRBJ1-2; no reliable D call. The CDR3 totals 12 residues. Per germline, CDR1 SEHNR and CDR2 FQNEAQ (reference sequence). V gave up 3 bases and J gave up 8 bases, with 10 bases separating them. Here the CDR3 reads CASSFFPGGYTF. For the CDR3, the DNA is TGTGCCAGCAGCTTCTTCCCAGGAGGCTACACCTTC.

V gene TRBV25-1 combines with J gene TRBJ1-2, with no clear D. Germline V gene data show CDR1 as MGHDK and CDR2 as SYGVNS. The CDR3 length is 13 residues. V was clipped by 5 bases and J by 5 bases, with 12 bases between them. CDR3 loop: CASSIAHSYGYTF. The CDR3 DNA is TGTGCCAGCAGTATAGCACACAGTTATGGCTACACCTTC.